What follows is one T cell receptor (beta chain) and its context. The sample is drawn from a study of blood T cell repertoires in COVID-19. Study-wide context: Acute-phase and convalescent COVID-19 samples originated in the United States, Italy and Spain. T cells, B-cell-depleted T cells, or PBMCs supplied cDNA or gDNA.

In the original analysis: Estimation of nucleated cell counts was performed using reference gene primer amplification. Data came from immunoSEQ multiplex PCR; TCRdb stores just in-frame clones and leaves some out. V and J calls and clone size are given by that table; D and trimming were obtained from the DNA. The sample shows roughly 150,000 clones, over 75% of them seen only once. The clonotype comes from a human donor in a cohort sampled during active COVID-19. The sequenced sample was peripheral blood.

The CDR3 sequence is CATSSEGLGFETQYF. DNA for the CDR3: TGTGCCACCAGCAGCGAGGGACTAGGATTTGAGACCCAGTACTTC. J is TRBJ2-5 and V is TRBV15, with 8 bases lining up with TRBD2. CDR1 is LNHNV, CDR2 YYDKDF, per germline (reference sequence). The CDR3 has 15 residues. J gave up 5 bases and V 3 bases, and 8 bases lay outside the gene matches.